This TCR beta chain is drawn from a study of spatial heterogeneity in lung cancer. Study summary: Fewer alpha-chain than beta-chain sequences were consistently detected. Broader study findings: In tumors, expanded intratumoral alpha and beta TCR counts tracked mutation counts.

This clonotype was found many times. Its antigen remains unidentified. CDR3 length: 15 amino acids. Germline CDR1 is MNHEY and CDR2 is SVGAGI. V was clipped by 5 bases and J by 5 bases, with 18 bases between them. TCRdb fed the 5' RACE reads into MiXCR, producing one record per CDR3 protein. The sample holds about 13,000 distinct CDR3 sequences; around 3.1% are singletons and the top ten take 15% to 20%. The time point was: sample taken at primary tumor resection. Whole RNA, which was extracted from tumor, nontumor lung tissue or frozen PBMC, was sequenced without any cell sorting. The source of this sequence is a male donor with early-stage non-small cell lung cancer. The input for sequencing was lung tumor tissue, taken at surgery. J is TRBJ2-5 and V is TRBV6-5; D is uncertain. The CDR3 coding sequence is TGTGCCAGCAGTCCGGACCCTATCTGGTTGGAGACCCAGTACTTC. Its protein is CASSPDPIWLETQYF.